Ten or more counts support the clone carrying this T cell receptor beta chain. What it binds is unknown. These data come from a study of regulatory T cells in long-lasting Graves disease. Time point given: persistent/refractory GD, antithyroid drugs over 5 years with positive TRAb. With RNA extracted from PBMCs as input, the TCR library was made. Study-level points and caveats: With approximately 2,500 shared public clonotypes, persistent patients exceeded new patients, who shared over 950.

HTBI primers from iRepertoire and Arm-PCR of CDR3 regions yielded the TCR beta libraries. TCRdb re-called the multiplex PCR reads with MiXCR, one entry per CDR3 protein. The sample has roughly 450,000 distinct CDR3 sequences; about a fifth are singletons. V was pared by 6 bases and J by 3 bases, with 14 bases between. This CDR3 spans 14 amino acids. Germline CDR1 SGHAT, CDR2 FQDESV (reference sequence). The J gene is TRBJ2-5, the V gene TRBV11-1; no reliable D call. The sequence was obtained from a female donor with Graves disease. Sample: peripheral blood mononuclear cells (PBMCs), taken when the disease was refractory, from a patient treated with antithyroid drugs. The CDR3 DNA sequence: TGTGCCAGCAGGCTTCGAGCGACCAAAGAGACCCAGTACTTC. Encoded protein: CASRLRATKETQYF.